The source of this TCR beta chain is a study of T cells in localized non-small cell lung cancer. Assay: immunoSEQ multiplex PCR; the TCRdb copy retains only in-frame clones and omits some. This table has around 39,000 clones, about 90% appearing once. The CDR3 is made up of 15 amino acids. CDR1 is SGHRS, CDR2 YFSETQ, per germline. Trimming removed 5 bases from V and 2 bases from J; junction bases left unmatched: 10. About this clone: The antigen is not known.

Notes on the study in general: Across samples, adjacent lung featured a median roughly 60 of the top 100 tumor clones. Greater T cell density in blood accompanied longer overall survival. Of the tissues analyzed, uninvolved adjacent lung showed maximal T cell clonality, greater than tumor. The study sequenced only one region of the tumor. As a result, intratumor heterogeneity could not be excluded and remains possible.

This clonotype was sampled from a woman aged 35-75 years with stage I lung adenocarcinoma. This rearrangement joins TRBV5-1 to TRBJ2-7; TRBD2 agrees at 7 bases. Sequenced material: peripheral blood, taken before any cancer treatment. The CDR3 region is CASRHTGGIAYEQYF. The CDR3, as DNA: TGCGCCAGCAGACATACCGGGGGGATCGCCTACGAGCAGTACTTC.